Below are 6 T cell receptor beta chains sequenced from a single sample in a study of cytomegalovirus exposure and HLA in healthy donors. Primers included in the PCR were 60 Vbeta and 13 Jbeta primers. Repertoires were generated with immunoSEQ multiplex PCR, while TCRdb's copy carries only in-frame clones and drops some. The sample yields about 130,000 clones, roughly 9.8% seen once. The sequenced material came from PBMCs. These receptors all come from a man over 45 in good health and CMV-seronegative.

The V call is TRBV5-1, the J call TRBJ1-2, with 8 bases fitting TRBD1. Germline CDR1 and CDR2: SGHRS and YFSETQ. V was pared by 0 bases and J by 2 bases, with 12 bases of the junction left unmatched. The CDR3 contains 18 residues. CDR3 sequence (DNA): TGCGCCAGCAGCTTGGCGGGCCAGGGGGCGGGCCGCAACTATGGCTACACCTTC. Translated: CASSLAGQGAGRNYGYTF. Together with reference TRBV5-1 and TRBJ1-2, the CDR3 gives the full variable domain: KAGVTQTPRYLIKTRGQQVTLSCSPISGHRSVSWYQQTPGQGLQFLFEYFSETQRNKGNFPGRFSGRQFSNSRSEMNVSTLELGDSALYLCASSLAGQGAGRNYGYTFGSGTRLTVV.

This clone was observed a few times. V gene TRBV6-1 combines with J gene TRBJ2-7; possible D gene TRBD1, 6 bases. The CDR3 is 14 amino acids. Germline lookup yields CDR1 MNHNS and CDR2 SASEGT. The ends were cut back, 1 base at V and 2 bases at J, with 9 bases in the middle. In nucleotides, the CDR3 is TGTGCCAGCAGTGAAGGACAGGTTCCCTACGAGCAGTACTTC. Encoded protein: CASSEGQVPYEQYF.

This clone was detected a few times. This chain links TRBV2 with TRBJ1-1; 9 bases are a match to TRBD1. Per the germline V gene, CDR1 is SNHLY and CDR2 is FYNNEI. This CDR3 spans 16 amino acids. V lost 1 base, J lost 4 bases, and 7 bases stayed unmatched. This chain's CDR3 is CASSEENRGPGTEAFF. The CDR3 nucleotides read TGTGCCAGCAGTGAAGAAAACAGGGGGCCGGGCACTGAAGCTTTCTTT.

In this sample, this clone turned up a few times. V usage is TRBV6-5 and J usage is TRBJ1-2, with D maybe TRBD1 (6 bases). Trimming stripped 5 bases from V and 8 bases from J, with 12 bases between. This CDR3 has 12 residues. Germline lookup yields CDR1 MNHEY and CDR2 SVGAGI. CDR3 sequence reads: CASSRDMEGYTF. The CDR3 DNA reads TGTGCCAGCAGTCGGGACATGGAGGGCTACACCTTC.

The chain combines TRBV5-1 with TRBJ2-2; 10 nucleotides agree with TRBD2. Germline CDR1 and CDR2: SGHRS and YFSETQ. The CDR3 has 15 amino acids. The junction had 1 base not matched to a gene; V was cut back by 5 bases and J by 0 bases. The CDR3, as DNA: TGCGCCAGCAGACTAGCGGGGACGAACACCGGGGAGCTGTTTTTT. Amino acid sequence: CASRLAGTNTGELFF.

This clone was detected only a few times. V gene TRBV5-1 combines with J gene TRBJ1-2, with 10 bases lining up with TRBD1. V shed 4 bases, J shed 1 base, and the junction held 1 base outside the gene matches. The CDR3 length is 14 residues. The V gene's germline CDR1 is SGHRS and CDR2 YFSETQ. Here the CDR3 DNA reads TGCGCCAGCAGCCGGGACAGGGGTAACTATGGCTACACCTTC. Amino acid sequence: CASSRDRGNYGYTF. Full variable domain (remainder filled in from reference TRBV5-1 and TRBJ1-2): KAGVTQTPRYLIKTRGQQVTLSCSPISGHRSVSWYQQTPGQGLQFLFEYFSETQRNKGNFPGRFSGRQFSNSRSEMNVSTLELGDSALYLCASSRDRGNYGYTFGSGTRLTVV.